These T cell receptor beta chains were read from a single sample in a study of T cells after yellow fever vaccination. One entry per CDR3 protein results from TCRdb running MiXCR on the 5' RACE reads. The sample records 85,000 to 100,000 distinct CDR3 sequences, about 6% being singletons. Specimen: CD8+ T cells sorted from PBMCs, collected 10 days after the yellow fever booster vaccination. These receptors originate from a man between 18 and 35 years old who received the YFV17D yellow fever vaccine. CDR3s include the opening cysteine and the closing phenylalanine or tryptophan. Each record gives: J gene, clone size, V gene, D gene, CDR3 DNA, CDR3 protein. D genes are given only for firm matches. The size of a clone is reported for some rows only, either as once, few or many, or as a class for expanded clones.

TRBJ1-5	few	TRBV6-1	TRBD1	TGTGCCAGCAGACGGACAGGGAGGGAATGGGGCAATCAGCCCCAGCATTTT	CASRRTGREWGNQPQHF
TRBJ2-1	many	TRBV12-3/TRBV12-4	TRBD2	TGTGCCAGCAGCTTAATAGCGGGGTGGGACAATGAGCAGTTCTTC	CASSLIAGWDNEQFF
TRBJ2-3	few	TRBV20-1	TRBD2	TGCAGTGCTAGCCCTAGCGGGGGGGCAGGTGGGTGGATAGATACGCAGTATTTT	CSASPSGGAGGWIDTQYF
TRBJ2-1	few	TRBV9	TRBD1	TGTGCCAGCAGCGGCTACAGGGGCAATGAGCAGTTCTTC	CASSGYRGNEQFF
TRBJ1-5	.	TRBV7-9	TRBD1	TGTGCCAGCAGCTTAGAGGGGGCTAAGGGTCAGCCCCAGCATTTT	CASSLEGAKGQPQHF
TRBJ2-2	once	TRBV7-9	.	TGTGCCAGCAGCTCGAGACCGGGACCCGCGGGCGGGGAGCCGTTTTTT	CASSSRPGPAGGEPFF
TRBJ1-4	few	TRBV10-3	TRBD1	TGTGCCATCAGTTTGGGACAGAGCCCTGCTAATGAAAAACTGTTTTTT	CAISLGQSPANEKLFF
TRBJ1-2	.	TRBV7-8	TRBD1	TGTGCCAGCAGCTCTTTGACAGGGCTCCCCCCTCACTACACCTTC	CASSSLTGLPPHYTF
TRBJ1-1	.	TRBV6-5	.	TGTGCCAGCAGTTACTCGAGATTACTGAACACTGAAGCTTTCTTT	CASSYSRLLNTEAFF
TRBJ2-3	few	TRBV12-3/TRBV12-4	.	TGTGCCAGCAGTCGGAACAGAAGGAGCACAGATACGCAGTATTTT	CASSRNRRSTDTQYF
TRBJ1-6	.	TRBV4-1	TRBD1	TGCGCCAGCAGCCAAGGGGTAGGGGGCTATTCACCCCTCCACTTT	CASSQGVGGYSPLHF
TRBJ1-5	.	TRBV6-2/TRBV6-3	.	TGTGCCAGCAGTTACTCCCTACATAGCAATCAGCCCCAGCATTTT	CASSYSLHSNQPQHF
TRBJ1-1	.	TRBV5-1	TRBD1	TGCGCCAGCAGCCCAGGGGGTATGGCTGAAGCTTTCTTT	CASSPGGMAEAFF
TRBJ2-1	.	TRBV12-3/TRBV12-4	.	TGTGCCAGCAGCTTCCCGGGGGCCTACAATGAGCAGTTCTTC	CASSFPGAYNEQFF
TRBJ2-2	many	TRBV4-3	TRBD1	TGCGCCAGCAGCCAAGAAAGCGCCAGGGGGAAGGCCGGGGAGCTGTTTTTT	CASSQESARGKAGELFF
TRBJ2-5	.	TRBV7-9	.	TGTGCCAGCAGCTTCGGCGGGGGCCCAGAGACCCAGTACTTC	CASSFGGGPETQYF
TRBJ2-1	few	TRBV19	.	TGTGCCAGTAGTGTCTCCGGGACAACCTACAATGAGCAGTTCTTC	CASSVSGTTYNEQFF
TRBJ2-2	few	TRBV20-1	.	TGCAGTGCGAGCAAGGGGGGTGCCGGGGAGCTGTTTTTT	CSASKGGAGELFF
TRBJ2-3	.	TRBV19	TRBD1	TGTGCCAGTAGCCGTGCAGGGGGCCCCACAGATACGCAGTATTTT	CASSRAGGPTDTQYF
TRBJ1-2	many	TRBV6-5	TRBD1	TGTGCCAGCAGTTACGGCCCGGGACAGAGCTATGGCTACACCTTC	CASSYGPGQSYGYTF
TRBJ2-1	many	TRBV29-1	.	TGCAGCGTTGAGTTCAGTGTCGAGCAGTTCTTC	CSVEFSVEQFF
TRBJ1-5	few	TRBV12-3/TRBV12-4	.	TGTGCCAGCAGTTTACGAGGAGTCCGGCCCCAGCATTTT	CASSLRGVRPQHF
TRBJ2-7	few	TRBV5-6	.	TGTGCCAGCAGCGTGTACAACGCCTACGAGCAGTACTTC	CASSVYNAYEQYF
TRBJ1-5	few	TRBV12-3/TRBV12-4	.	TGTGCCAGCAGTTTAACAGGTACCCAGCCCCAGCATTTT	CASSLTGTQPQHF
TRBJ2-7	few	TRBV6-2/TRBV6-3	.	TGTGCCAGCAGCGGACGGACCTACGAGCAGTACTTC	CASSGRTYEQYF
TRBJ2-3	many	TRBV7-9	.	TGTGCCAGCAGCTTAGTCGGCGGCACAGATACGCAGTATTTT	CASSLVGGTDTQYF
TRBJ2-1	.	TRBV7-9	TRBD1	TGTGCCAGCAGCTTATTGCAGGCAGGGGGAGATGAGCAGTTCTTC	CASSLLQAGGDEQFF
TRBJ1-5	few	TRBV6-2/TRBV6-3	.	TGTGCCAGCAGTTACTCCGTGGGGGAGTATCAGCCCCAGCATTTT	CASSYSVGEYQPQHF
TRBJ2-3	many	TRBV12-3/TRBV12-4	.	TGTGCCAGCAGTTTTAGTGAAACTGACTACACGAGCACAGATACGCAGTATTTT	CASSFSETDYTSTDTQYF
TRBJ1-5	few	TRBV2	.	TGTGCCAGCAGTGAACCGGGGGACGTTCAGCCCCAGCATTTT	CASSEPGDVQPQHF
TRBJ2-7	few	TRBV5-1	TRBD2	TGCGCCAGCAGCCTTCCGGGACTAGCTGGCGAGCAGTACTTC	CASSLPGLAGEQYF
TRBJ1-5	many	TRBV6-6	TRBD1	TGTGCCAGCAGTGAGCCGGACAGGGGGCGAAAACAGCCCCAGCATTTT	CASSEPDRGRKQPQHF
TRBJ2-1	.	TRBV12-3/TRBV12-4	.	TGTGCCAGCAGTTTTCTGGCTAGGGAGCAGTTCTTC	CASSFLAREQFF
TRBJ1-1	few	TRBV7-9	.	TGTGCCAGCAGCGAAGAATGGGATGAAGCTTTCTTT	CASSEEWDEAFF
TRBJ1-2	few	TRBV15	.	TGTGCCACCAGCAGAACCCCCCGCAGGGAGCACTATGGCTACACCTTC	CATSRTPRREHYGYTF
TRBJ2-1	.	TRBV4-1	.	TGCGCCAGCAGCCACCGAACGGACACCTACAATGAGCAGTTCTTC	CASSHRTDTYNEQFF
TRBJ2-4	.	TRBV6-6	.	TGTGCCAGCAGTTACTCGTCGGAATTAGCCAAAAACATTCAGTACTTC	CASSYSSELAKNIQYF
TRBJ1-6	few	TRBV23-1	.	TGCGCCAGCAGTGGCAGGGCAAATTCACCCCTCCACTTT	CASSGRANSPLHF
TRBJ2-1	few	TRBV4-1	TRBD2	TGCGCCAGCAGCCAAGGCCTAGCGGGGCGGGTGTACAATGAGCAGTTCTTC	CASSQGLAGRVYNEQFF
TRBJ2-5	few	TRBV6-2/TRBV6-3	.	TGTGCCAGCAGTGTCAGTCTTCAGCCTCCGGGGACTCGCCTCTATCAAATTCAAGAGACCCAGTACTTC	CASSVSLQPPGTRLYQIQETQYF
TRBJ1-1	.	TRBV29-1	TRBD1	TGCAGCGTGCGAACCCCGGAGACAGGGGGCACTGAAGCTTTCTTT	CSVRTPETGGTEAFF
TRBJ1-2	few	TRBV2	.	TGTGCCAGCAGTTTAACATCCAGCTATGGCTACACCTTC	CASSLTSSYGYTF